This T cell receptor beta chain was sequenced in a study of T cell responses to AZD1222 COVID-19 vaccine. Whole-study findings and limits: Unmutated variant regions are reportedly targeted by nearly half of spike-specific TCRs. A rise in Spike-specific TCR breadth and depth followed two AZD1222 doses.

Trimming took 1 base from V and 2 from J, leaving 11 bases between them. This CDR3 comprises 15 residues. The germline V gene encodes CDR1 LGHNA and CDR2 YSLEER. Sequencing was performed with immunoSEQ multiplex PCR; in TCRdb, only in-frame clones are kept and a portion is missing. The table lists tens of thousands of clones, about 90% of them singletons. Comment on this clone: The antigen is not known.

This chain joins TRBV4-3 and TRBJ1-1, with D possibly TRBD1 on 5 matching bases. Here the sequenced sample was peripheral blood, taken on day 0 of MenACWY control vaccination. This TCR derives from an adult in good health. CDR3 DNA sequence: TGCGCCAGCAGCCAAGTCGGGCAGGGCAACACTGAAGCTTTCTTT. It yields the protein CASSQVGQGNTEAFF.